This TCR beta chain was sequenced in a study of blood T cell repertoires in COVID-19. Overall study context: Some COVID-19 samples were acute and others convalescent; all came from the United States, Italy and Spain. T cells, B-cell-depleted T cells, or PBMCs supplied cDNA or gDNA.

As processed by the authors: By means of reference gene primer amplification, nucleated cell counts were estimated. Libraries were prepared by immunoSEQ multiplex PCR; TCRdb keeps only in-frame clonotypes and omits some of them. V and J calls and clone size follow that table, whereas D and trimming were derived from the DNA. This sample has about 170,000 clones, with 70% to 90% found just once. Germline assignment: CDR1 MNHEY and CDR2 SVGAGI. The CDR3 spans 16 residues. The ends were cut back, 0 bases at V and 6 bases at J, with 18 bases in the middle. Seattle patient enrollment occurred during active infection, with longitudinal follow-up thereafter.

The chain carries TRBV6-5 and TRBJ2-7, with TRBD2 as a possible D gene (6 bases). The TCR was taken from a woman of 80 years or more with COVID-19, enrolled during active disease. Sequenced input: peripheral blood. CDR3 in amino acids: CASSYSTGGLLAEQYF. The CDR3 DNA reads TGTGCCAGCAGTTACTCGACCGGGGGATTACTTGCCGAGCAGTACTTC.